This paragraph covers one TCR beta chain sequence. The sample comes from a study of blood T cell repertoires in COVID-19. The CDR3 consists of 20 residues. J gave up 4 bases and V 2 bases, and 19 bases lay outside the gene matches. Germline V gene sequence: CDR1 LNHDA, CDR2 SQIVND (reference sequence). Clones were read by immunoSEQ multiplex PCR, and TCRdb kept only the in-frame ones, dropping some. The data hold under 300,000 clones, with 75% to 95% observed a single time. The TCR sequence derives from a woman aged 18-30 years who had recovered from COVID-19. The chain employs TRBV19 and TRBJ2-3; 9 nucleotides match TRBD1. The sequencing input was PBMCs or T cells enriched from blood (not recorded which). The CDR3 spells CASSIRDGRQQGARPDTQYF. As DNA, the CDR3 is TGTGCCAGTAGTATAAGGGATGGGAGACAACAGGGGGCGCGCCCAGATACGCAGTATTTT.